Here is one TCR beta chain with its context. The data were taken from a study of brain T cells in children with intractable seizures. Clones were read by immunoSEQ multiplex PCR, and TCRdb kept only the in-frame ones, dropping some. The table lists 340,000 or so clones, over 85% of them singletons, with 4.5% to 7% in the top ten. Time point denoted: blood from clinic visit 5 months post-surgery; TSC patient then seizure free. Pre-surgery treatment included at least one anti-epileptic drug. CDR1 is SEHNR and CDR2 is FQNEAQ in the germline V gene (reference sequence). Trimming stripped 2 bases from V and 1 base from J, with 6 bases between. The CDR3 runs 14 residues.

J is TRBJ1-5 and V is TRBV7-9; no clear D gene. Sequenced here: peripheral blood, sampled 4 to 6 months after surgery. The TCR originated in a boy under three years old with tuberous sclerosis and intractable seizures. Here the CDR3 reads CASSLLDSNQPQHF. The CDR3 DNA reads TGTGCCAGCAGCTTACTGGACAGCAATCAGCCCCAGCATTTT.